Listed here are 22 T cell receptor beta chains from one sample, sequenced in a study of technical replicates of blood from a few donors. TCRdb's copy holds only in-frame clones and misses some; the assay was immunoSEQ multiplex PCR. Of about 70,000 clones listed, approximately 92% are singletons. The sequencing sample was made of T cells isolated from PBMCs. These receptors originate from a human donor in good health.

The chain links TRBV30 to TRBJ2-3; TRBD2 matches at 7 bases. The CDR3 covers 12 residues. Germline CDR1 and CDR2: GTSNPN and SVGIG (reference sequence). This chain's CDR3 is CAWEGPTDTQYF. The CDR3 coding sequence is TGTGCTTGGGAGGGCCCCACAGATACGCAGTATTTT.

The V and J genes are TRBV10-3 and TRBJ2-7, with 7 bases fitting TRBD1. The CDR3 loop spans 17 amino acids. The J segment lost 5 bases and the V segment lost 3 bases, leaving 16 bases of the junction unmatched. CDR1 is ENHRY, CDR2 SYGVKD, per germline. The CDR3 DNA reads TGTGCCATCAGTGACCGAAACGTCGGGTACAGGGGCAACGAGCAGTACTTC. It encodes CAISDRNVGYRGNEQYF.

This clone has more than one count but fewer than ten. V usage is TRBV4-3 and J usage is TRBJ2-7, with 8 bases aligning to TRBD2. In germline, CDR1 is LGHNA, CDR2 YSLEER. The V and J ends lost 0 bases and 4 bases, in that order; junction bases with no gene match: 5. This CDR3 spans 15 amino acids. The CDR3 DNA follows: TGCGCCAGCAGCCAAGAGACTAGCGCTCCATACGAGCAGTACTTC. This codes for CASSQETSAPYEQYF.

The chain links TRBV7-8 to TRBJ1-1, with D possibly TRBD1 on 6 matching bases. V was cut by 5 bases and J by 4 bases, with 14 bases left in between. The CDR3 length is 14 residues. Germline V CDR1 and CDR2: SGHVS, FQNEAQ. CDR3 region: CASSVQGRGTEAFF. The DNA of the CDR3 is TGTGCCAGCAGCGTACAGGGACGGGGCACTGAAGCTTTCTTT.

The chain combines TRBV9 with TRBJ1-3; D is uncertain. V lost 4 bases and J 8 bases, leaving 10 bases between the germline ends. Looked up from germline, CDR1 is SGDLS and CDR2 is YYNGEE. The CDR3 is made up of 12 amino acids. As DNA, the CDR3 is TGTGCCAGCAGCCCCTATTTGGACACCATATATTTT. Amino acids: CASSPYLDTIYF.

V gene TRBV28 combines with J gene TRBJ1-3, with 7 bases fitting TRBD1. Germline values: CDR1 MDHEN, CDR2 SYDVKM. The CDR3 loop spans 16 amino acids. Losses at the gene ends were 5 bases for V and 0 bases for J; bases not matched to a gene: 7. CDR3 DNA: TGTGCCAGCAGTCTTCCGGGACAGAGCTCTGGAAACACCATATATTTT. Translation gives CASSLPGQSSGNTIYF.

The CDR3: CASNCPGDRGLDGQETQYF. In DNA form, the CDR3 reads TGCGCCAGCAATTGTCCCGGGGACAGGGGGCTCGATGGTCAAGAGACCCAGTACTTC. This chain connects TRBV10-1 to TRBJ2-5, with 12 bases that match TRBD1. V gave up 7 bases and J gave up 2 bases; unmatched junction bases: 17. CDR3 length: 19 amino acids. Germline CDR1 is WNHNN and CDR2 is SYGVQD (reference sequence).

The J gene is TRBJ2-7, the V gene TRBV4-1; TRBD1 aligns across 10 bases. Germline-derived CDR1 and CDR2 are MGHRA and YSYEKL. Unmatched junction bases numbered 9, after V lost 3 bases and J lost 4 bases. The CDR3 totals 16 residues. CDR3 nucleotide sequence: TGCGCCAGCAGCCAGAGGGACAGGGGTATGCTGTACGAGCAGTACTTC. This encodes CASSQRDRGMLYEQYF.

The chain employs TRBV7-8 and TRBJ2-3, with 7 bases that match TRBD2. CDR1 and CDR2 (germline): SGHVS, FQNEAQ. The CDR3 loop spans 18 amino acids. Losses at the gene ends were 0 bases for V and 0 bases for J; bases not matched to a gene: 9. CDR3 nucleotides: TGTGCCAGCAGCTTAGCCTTACTCGGCGGGAGAAGCACAGATACGCAGTATTTT. Its protein product is CASSLALLGGRSTDTQYF.

This clone was seen a handful of times. The junction does not match germline at one end; this may be a read error. The J gene is TRBJ2-4, the V gene TRBV19; no clear D. Germline values: CDR1 LNHDA, CDR2 SQIVND (reference sequence). The CDR3 is 8 residues long. CDR3 sequence reads: CAIARWDF. The CDR3 region has the DNA TGTGCCATTGCCAGGTGGGACTTC.

The V call is TRBV9, the J call TRBJ2-1; 13 positions agree with TRBD2. The length of the CDR3 is 14 residues. Per the germline V gene, CDR1 is SGDLS and CDR2 is YYNGEE. V lost 7 bases to trimming and J lost 9 bases; unmatched junction nucleotides: 7. The CDR3 is CASGGLAGVIEQFF. Written as DNA, the CDR3 is TGTGCCAGCGGAGGACTAGCGGGAGTTATTGAGCAGTTCTTC.

The chain links TRBV20-1 to TRBJ1-2, with unresolved D. The V end lost 1 base, the J end lost 8 bases, and 8 bases lay between the germline ends. Germline V gene sequence: CDR1 DFQATT, CDR2 SNEGSKA (reference sequence). CDR3 length: 11 residues. The CDR3 nucleotides are TGCAGTGCTAGAGCTCCGGGAGGCTACACCTTC. This gives the protein CSARAPGGYTF.

The J gene is TRBJ2-1, the V gene TRBV5-6; 7 nucleotides line up with TRBD1. Germline V gives CDR1 SGHDT, CDR2 YYEEEE. V was clipped by 1 base and J by 5 bases; unmatched bases: 6. The CDR3 length is 15 residues. CDR3 nucleotide sequence: TGTGCCAGCAGCTTGAGGGGGCGTTTCCACAATGAGCAGTTCTTC. This encodes CASSLRGRFHNEQFF.

This sequence joins TRBV27 and TRBJ2-5; D perhaps matches TRBD1 (5 bases). In germline, CDR1 is MNHEY, CDR2 SMNVEV (reference sequence). Between the trimmed V and J ends, which lost 3 bases and 5 bases, there was a span of 10 bases. CDR3 length: 13 residues. CDR3 nucleotides: TGTGCCAGCAGTTTGACAGAGTTTGAGACCCAGTACTTC. Translating gives CASSLTEFETQYF.

V and J are TRBV20-1 and TRBJ1-1; no clear D. V gave up 0 bases and J gave up 5 bases, with 4 bases separating them. This CDR3 region has 11 residues. Germline CDR1 DFQATT, CDR2 SNEGSKA (reference sequence). The CDR3: CSARDRTEAFF. The CDR3 DNA sequence: TGCAGTGCTAGAGATAGAACTGAAGCTTTCTTT.

The V and J genes are TRBV28 and TRBJ1-1; D is possibly TRBD1 (5 bases). Germline-derived CDR1 and CDR2 are MDHEN and SYDVKM. Trimming removed 6 bases at V and 5 bases at J, with 13 bases between. The CDR3 is made up of 13 amino acids. The CDR3 DNA follows: TGTGCCAGCAGGCCGGGGACTCGGACTGAAGCTTTCTTT. Translated: CASRPGTRTEAFF.

This clone was recorded only once. The chain recombines TRBV6-6 with TRBJ1-2; 10 bases are a match to TRBD1. Germline-derived CDR1 and CDR2 are MNHNY and SVGAGI (reference sequence). Losses at the gene ends were 6 bases for V and 8 bases for J; bases not matched to a gene: 6. The CDR3 extends over 13 amino acids. CDR3 nucleotides: TGTGCCAGCAGCCGACAGGGGGCAGAAGGCTACACCTTC. Its translation is CASSRQGAEGYTF.

This clone has a single count. The chain is built from TRBV19 and TRBJ2-2; 8 nucleotides line up with TRBD1. The CDR3 has 13 amino acids. V lost 9 bases to trimming and J lost 6 bases; unmatched junction nucleotides: 6. Germline-derived CDR1 and CDR2 are LNHDA and SQIVND (reference sequence). The CDR3: CASRTGFAGELFF. CDR3 sequence (DNA): TGTGCCAGCCGGACAGGGTTCGCCGGGGAGCTGTTTTTT.

The V call is TRBV7-9, the J call TRBJ1-3; no firm D call. CDR1 is SEHNR and CDR2 is FQNEAQ in the germline V gene (reference sequence). Trimming left V 4 bases short and J 0 bases short, with 19 bases between. The CDR3 consists of 18 residues. This chain's CDR3 is CASSSSLADGFSGNTIYF. The CDR3, as DNA: TGTGCCAGCAGCTCCTCCTTGGCTGACGGGTTCTCTGGAAACACCATATATTTT.

A single count supports this clone. The rearrangement joins TRBV7-9 to TRBJ2-2, with TRBD1 matching over 7 bases. V shed 3 bases, J shed 3 bases, and the junction held 4 bases outside the gene matches. In germline, CDR1 is SEHNR, CDR2 FQNEAQ (reference sequence). The CDR3 spans 15 residues. The DNA of the CDR3 is TGTGCCAGCAGCTTCGACAGGGATTACACCGGGGAGCTGTTTTTT. Translation gives CASSFDRDYTGELFF.

The chain has TRBV25-1 and TRBJ2-3; 7 nucleotides line up with TRBD1. The CDR3 totals 13 residues. V was clipped by 4 bases and J by 7 bases; unmatched bases: 5. Germline V gives CDR1 MGHDK, CDR2 SYGVNS. The CDR3 DNA follows: TGTGCCAGCAGTGCCACAGGGGAATATACGCAGTATTTT. This codes for CASSATGEYTQYF. The complete variable domain, with remaining parts taken from reference TRBV25-1 and TRBJ2-3, reads EADIYQTPRYLVIGTGKKITLECSQTMGHDKMYWYQQDPGMELHLIHYSYGVNSTEKGDLSSESTVSRIRTEHFPLTLESARPSHTSQYLCASSATGEYTQYFGPGTRLTVL.

The chain is built from TRBV7-3 and TRBJ2-7; D is perhaps TRBD2 (6 bases). Germline values: CDR1 SGHTA, CDR2 FQGTGA. V lost 6 bases and J 1 base, leaving 13 bases between the germline ends. CDR3 length: 14 residues. The DNA of the CDR3 is TGTGCCAGCAGTTCAACCGGGACTTCCTACGAGCAGTACTTC. It is translated as CASSSTGTSYEQYF. Full variable domain (missing parts from reference TRBV7-3 and TRBJ2-7): GAGVSQTPSNKVTEKGKYVELRCDPISGHTALYWYRQSLGQGPEFLIYFQGTGAADDSGLPNDRFFAVRPEGSVSTLKIQRTERGDSAVYLCASSSTGTSYEQYFGPGTRLTVT.